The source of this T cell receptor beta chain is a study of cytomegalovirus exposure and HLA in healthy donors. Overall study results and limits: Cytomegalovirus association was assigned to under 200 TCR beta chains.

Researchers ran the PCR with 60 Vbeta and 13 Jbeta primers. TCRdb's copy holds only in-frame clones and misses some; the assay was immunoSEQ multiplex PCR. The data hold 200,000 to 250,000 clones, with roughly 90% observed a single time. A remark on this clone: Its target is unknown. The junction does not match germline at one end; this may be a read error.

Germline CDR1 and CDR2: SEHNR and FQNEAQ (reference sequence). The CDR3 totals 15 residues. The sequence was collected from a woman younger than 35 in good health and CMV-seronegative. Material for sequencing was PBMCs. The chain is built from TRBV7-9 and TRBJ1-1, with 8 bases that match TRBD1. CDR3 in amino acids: CSSSSDRGTNTEAFF. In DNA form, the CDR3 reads TGTTCCAGCAGCTCCGACAGGGGAACGAACACTGAAGCTTTCTTT.